This T cell receptor (beta chain) originates from a study of blood T cell repertoires in COVID-19. Study-wide background: Samples came from the United States, Italy and Spain, spanning acute and convalescent COVID-19. PBMCs, B-cell-depleted T cells, or T cells provided the cDNA or gDNA that made up the material.

The CDR3 totals 13 residues. Trimming removed 1 base from V and 5 bases from J; junction bases left unmatched: 0. In the original analysis: By means of reference gene primer amplification, nucleated cell counts were estimated. Some clones are missing from TCRdb's copy, which holds only in-frame ones; the method was immunoSEQ multiplex PCR. That table is the source of V, J and clone size, and D and trimming were worked out from the DNA. The data hold fewer than 250,000 clones, with about 83% observed a single time. The specimen was peripheral blood. The source is a woman aged 50 to 60 with acute or convalescent COVID-19. The chain uses TRBV12-3 or TRBV12-4 and TRBJ2-7; 9 bases agree with TRBD1. Written as DNA, the CDR3 is TGTGCCAGCAGTTTAGGACAGGGGGACGAGCAGTACTTC. This sequence encodes CASSLGQGDEQYF.